The next 8 T cell receptor beta chains were all read from a single sample in a study of T cell changes during pregnancy in multiple sclerosis. Assay used: immunoSEQ multiplex PCR; TCRdb lists only in-frame clones, some missing. The repertoire includes tens of thousands of clones, roughly nine tenths of them detected once, and more than 1.1% sits in the top ten. This specimen was peripheral blood, taken after pregnancy. The origin of the receptors is a female donor with multiple sclerosis, enrolled in a pregnancy study.

This sequence joins TRBV5-1 and TRBJ1-1, with TRBD1 matching over 7 bases. Germline V lookup: CDR1 SGHRS, CDR2 YFSETQ. The CDR3 consists of 14 residues. V lost 4 bases and J lost 1; bases outside the gene matches: 4. CDR3 residues: CASSPGQPNTEAFF. In DNA form, the CDR3 reads TGCGCCAGCAGCCCGGGACAGCCGAACACTGAAGCTTTCTTT.

The V call is TRBV18, the J call TRBJ2-1; D is undetermined. Germline V gene sequence: CDR1 KGHSH, CDR2 LQKENI. The CDR3 contains 15 residues. The V and J ends lost 2 bases and 2 bases respectively, with 10 bases between them. CDR3 amino acids: CASSPVRVTYNEQFF. CDR3 nucleotides: TGTGCCAGCTCACCAGTGAGAGTAACCTACAATGAGCAGTTCTTC.

This chain connects TRBV5-1 to TRBJ1-1; D unresolved. CDR1 and CDR2 from the germline V gene are SGHRS and YFSETQ. This CDR3 contains 15 residues. V lost 0 bases and J lost 1, with 10 bases in between. The CDR3 here is CASSLDSRGNTEAFF. The DNA of the CDR3 is TGCGCCAGCAGCTTGGATTCACGGGGGAACACTGAAGCTTTCTTT. Looking up the rest from reference TRBV5-1 and TRBJ1-1 gives the full variable domain: KAGVTQTPRYLIKTRGQQVTLSCSPISGHRSVSWYQQTPGQGLQFLFEYFSETQRNKGNFPGRFSGRQFSNSRSEMNVSTLELGDSALYLCASSLDSRGNTEAFFGQGTRLTVV.

The chain recombines TRBV4-1 with TRBJ2-7; the D gene is possibly TRBD2 (6 bases). The V gene's germline CDR1 is MGHRA and CDR2 YSYEKL. CDR3 length: 15 residues. Trimming shortened V by 1 base and J by 4 bases, and 14 bases separated the two germline ends. CDR3 sequence reads: CASSQVTGLIYEQYF. CDR3 DNA sequence: TGCGCCAGCAGCCAAGTTACGGGACTCATTTACGAGCAGTACTTC.

This clone appeared once. The genes are TRBV5-4 and TRBJ2-2; the match to TRBD1 covers 9 bases. The CDR3 runs 14 residues. CDR1 is SGHNT and CDR2 is YYREEE in the germline V gene (reference sequence). Germline trimming cut 4 bases from V and 9 bases from J; bases unmatched to any gene: 7. This chain's CDR3 is CASSRTGVERELFF. Here the CDR3 DNA reads TGTGCCAGCAGCCGGACAGGGGTGGAGAGGGAGCTGTTTTTT. Full variable domain (missing parts from reference TRBV5-4 and TRBJ2-2): ETGVTQSPTHLIKTRGQQVTLRCSSQSGHNTVSWYQQALGQGPQFIFQYYREEENGRGNFPPRFSGLQFPNYSSELNVNALELDDSALYLCASSRTGVERELFFGEGSRLTVL.

This chain connects TRBV2 to TRBJ1-5; D possibly corresponds to TRBD1 (5 bases). This CDR3 is 15 amino acids long. The V gene lost 4 bases and the J gene lost 7 bases, with 17 bases spanning the gap. The V gene's germline CDR1 is SNHLY and CDR2 FYNNEI. The CDR3 region has the DNA TGTGCCAGCAGTGGTGGGTCAGGGAAAGGGCAGCCCCAGCATTTT. Protein sequence: CASSGGSGKGQPQHF.

The chain combines TRBV4-3 with TRBJ2-7; 10 bases agree with TRBD2. CDR1 is LGHNA and CDR2 is YSLEER in the germline V gene. After removal of 4 bases from V and 0 bases from J, the junction contained 0 bases not matched to a gene. The CDR3 loop spans 14 amino acids. The CDR3 loop is CASSPSGSSYEQYF. CDR3 bases: TGCGCCAGCAGCCCTAGCGGGAGCTCCTACGAGCAGTACTTC.

The genes are TRBV6-5 and TRBJ1-2, with D unclear. CDR1 and CDR2 from the germline V gene are MNHEY and SVGAGI. The CDR3 is 14 residues long. The V gene lost 2 bases and the J gene lost 8 bases, with 15 bases spanning the gap. Here the CDR3 reads CASSYVRGKWGYTF. CDR3 sequence (DNA): TGTGCCAGCAGTTACGTGAGAGGGAAGTGGGGCTACACCTTC.